This T cell receptor (beta chain) was identified in a study of T cells in Graves' hyperthyroidism and ophthalmopathy. Study observations and caveats: In the analysis, a 13 V-J model separated ophthalmopathy from stable hyperthyroidism.

As concerns this clonotype: As yet, its antigen is unknown.

RNA transcripts yielded amplified TCR beta CDR3 regions. The HTBI set primed first-round TCR CDR3 RT-PCR. TCRdb fed the multiplex PCR reads into MiXCR, producing one record per CDR3 protein. Of hundreds of thousands of distinct CDR3 sequences in the sample, about a sixth are singletons; the top ten hold around 3.5%. PBMCs stemmed from about 9.7 ml fresh peripheral blood. This TCR was sampled from a middle-aged woman with Graves' ophthalmopathy. Sequenced: blood.

The CDR3 bases are TGTGCCAGCAGGAACGAGGGACTGGGCAATTCACCCCTCCACTTT. Protein product: CASRNEGLGNSPLHF. V usage is TRBV6-1 and J usage is TRBJ1-6, with D maybe TRBD1 (5 bases). Germline V gene lookup returns CDR1 MNHNS and CDR2 SASEGT. The V end lost 6 bases, the J end lost 7 bases, and 16 bases lay between the germline ends. The CDR3 totals 15 residues.